The source of this T cell receptor (beta chain) is a study of T cells expressing NK-cell markers (dated by TCRdb to the early 2020s). Some background on the complete study: TCR beta-chain repertoires were profiled in sorted CD3+CD56+NKG2C+, CD3+CD56+NKG2C- and CD3+CD56-NKG2C+ T-cell subsets from several donors. The eight sequenced donors were randomly selected healthy volunteers, three men and five women. Libraries were sequenced as 2 x 150 bp reads on Illumina HiSeq 2000/2500, MiSeq or NextSeq. Of the eight sequenced donors, seven were found to be HCMV-seropositive and one was found to be HCMV-seronegative. The paper's findings and limits, for the study overall: Those dominant clonotypes were again the most abundant among CD3+CD56-NKG2C+ cells in a handful of donors, at about 28.3-65%. In five to seven donors, the dominant CD3+CD56+NKG2C+ clonotypes were found to rank among the top 10 CD8+ clonotypes and to make up about 1.0-7.5% of CD8+ T cells. Whether the expanded NKG2C-expressing T cell clones were specific for HCMV antigens remained unclear.

Spanning cysteine to phenylalanine, the CDR3 consists of 14 amino acids. No DNA sequence is on record. The germline V gene (reference sequence) supplies CDR1 LNHNV and CDR2 YYDKDF. The reads were generated on an Illumina HiSeq 2000. TCR beta cDNA libraries were made by 5'RACE template switching that added a universal primer site and unique molecular identifiers. cDNA synthesis was primed from the TCR beta constant segment and was followed by two successive PCR amplification steps. Under the source paper's analysis protocol: MIGEC was used to demultiplex reads and group reads by UMI, and MiTCR was used to assemble and quantify clonotypes. To exclude erroneous sequences, only TCR cDNA sequences supported by at least two reads were retained. Downstream repertoire analysis used the tcR package, and clonotypes were matched across fractions by CDR3 nucleotide sequence plus V segment. VDJmatch was used to annotate antigen specificity against VDJdb, with one amino acid substitution in CDR3 permitted. TCRdb reprocessed the reads and lists each CDR3 protein sequence as a single entry, with no DNA. The V and J calls follow TCRdb's processing rather than the paper's. The record for this sample contains 550,000 to 600,000 distinct CDR3 sequences. The ten top clones hold less than 4.5% of the sample.

To determine HCMV serostatus, a commercial ELISA kit was used to detect HCMV-specific IgG in serum. Peripheral blood mononuclear cells were isolated from blood by Ficoll density gradient centrifugation. About this clonotype: This clone's antigen is unknown.

The TCR originated in a man younger than 35 in good health. Donor details come from another sample of the same person, matched by shared clones. What was sequenced was blood T cells: a sorted CD56 or NKG2C T cell subset, CD4+ or CD8+ T cells, or bulk PBMC T cells (not recorded which). The rearranged chain carries TRBV15 and TRBJ2-1; absent DNA, TCRdb's TRBD2 call cannot be checked. CDR3 sequence: CATSIPPQGNEQFF.